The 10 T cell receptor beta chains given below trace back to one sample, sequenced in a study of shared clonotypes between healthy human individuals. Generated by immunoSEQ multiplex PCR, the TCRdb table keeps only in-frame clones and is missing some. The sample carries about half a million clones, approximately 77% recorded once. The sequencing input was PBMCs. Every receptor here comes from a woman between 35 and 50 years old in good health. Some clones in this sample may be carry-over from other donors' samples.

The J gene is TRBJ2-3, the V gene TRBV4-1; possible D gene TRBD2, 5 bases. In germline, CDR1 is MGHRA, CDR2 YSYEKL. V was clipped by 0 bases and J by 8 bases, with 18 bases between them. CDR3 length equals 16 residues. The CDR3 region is CASSQDRGRGVGTQYF. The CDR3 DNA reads TGCGCCAGCAGCCAAGATCGTGGGAGAGGTGTGGGTACGCAGTATTTT.

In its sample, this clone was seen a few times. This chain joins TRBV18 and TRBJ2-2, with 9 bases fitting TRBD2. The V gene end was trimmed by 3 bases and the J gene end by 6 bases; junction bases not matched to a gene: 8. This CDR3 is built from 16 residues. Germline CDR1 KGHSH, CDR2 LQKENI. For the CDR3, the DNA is TGTGCCAGCTCACCTCCCGCTAGCGGGAATCCCGGGGAGCTGTTTTTT. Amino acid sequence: CASSPPASGNPGELFF.

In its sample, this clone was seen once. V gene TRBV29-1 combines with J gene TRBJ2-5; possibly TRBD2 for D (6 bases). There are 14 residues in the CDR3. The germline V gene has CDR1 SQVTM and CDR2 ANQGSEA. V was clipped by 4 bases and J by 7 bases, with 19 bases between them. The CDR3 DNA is TGCAGCGTTGGGCGGGATGGGGGTTTTGGGACCCAGTACTTC. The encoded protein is CSVGRDGGFGTQYF. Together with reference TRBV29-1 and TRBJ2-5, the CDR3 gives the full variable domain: SAVISQKPSRDICQRGTSLTIQCQVDSQVTMMFWYRQQPGQSLTLIATANQGSEATYESGFVIDKFPISRPNLTFSTLTVSNMSPEDSSIYLCSVGRDGGFGTQYFGPGTRLLVL.

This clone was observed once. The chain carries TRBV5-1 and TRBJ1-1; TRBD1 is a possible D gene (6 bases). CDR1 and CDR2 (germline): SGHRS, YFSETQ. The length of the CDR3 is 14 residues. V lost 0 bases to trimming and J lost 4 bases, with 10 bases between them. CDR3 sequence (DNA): TGCGCCAGCAGCTTGGAGGGGGTCGGCACTGAAGCTTTCTTT. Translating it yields CASSLEGVGTEAFF.

In DNA, the CDR3 is TGTGCCAGCAGCCCCGCACAGGGACCCTCGGGCCAAGAGACCCAGTACTTC. It codes for CASSPAQGPSGQETQYF. The chain couples TRBV7-2 to TRBJ2-5, with a weak D call TRBD1 (6 bases). Germline V gene sequence: CDR1 SGHTA, CDR2 FQGNSA. V lost 5 bases and J lost 1, with 20 bases in between. This CDR3 is 17 amino acids long.

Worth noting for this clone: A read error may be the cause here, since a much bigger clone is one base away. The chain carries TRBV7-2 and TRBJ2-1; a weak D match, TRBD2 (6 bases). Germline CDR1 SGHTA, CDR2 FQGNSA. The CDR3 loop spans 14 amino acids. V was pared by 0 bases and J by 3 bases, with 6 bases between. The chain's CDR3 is CASSLAGGYNEQFF. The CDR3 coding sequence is TGTGCCAGCAGCTTAGCGGGAGGCTACAATGAGCAGTTCTTC. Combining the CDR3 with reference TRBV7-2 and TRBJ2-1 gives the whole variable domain GAGVSQSPSNKVTEKGKDVELRCDPISGHTALYWYRQSLGQGLEFLIYFQGNSAPDKSGLPSDRFSAERTGGSVSTLTIQRTQQEDSAVYLCASSLAGGYNEQFFGPGTRLTVL.

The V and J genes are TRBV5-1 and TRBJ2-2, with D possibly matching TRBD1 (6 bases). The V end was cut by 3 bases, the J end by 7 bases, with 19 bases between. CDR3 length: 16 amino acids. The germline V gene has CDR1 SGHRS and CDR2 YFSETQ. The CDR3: CASSSTGPGPGGELFF. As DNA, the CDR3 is TGCGCCAGCAGCTCAACAGGGCCCGGCCCTGGCGGGGAGCTGTTTTTT.

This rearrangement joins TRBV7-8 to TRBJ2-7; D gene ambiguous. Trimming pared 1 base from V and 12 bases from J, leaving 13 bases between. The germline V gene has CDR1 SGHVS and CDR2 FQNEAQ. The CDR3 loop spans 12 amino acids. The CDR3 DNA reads TGTGCCAGCAGCTTAGGGTCCGGCAGACCGTACTTC. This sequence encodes CASSLGSGRPYF.

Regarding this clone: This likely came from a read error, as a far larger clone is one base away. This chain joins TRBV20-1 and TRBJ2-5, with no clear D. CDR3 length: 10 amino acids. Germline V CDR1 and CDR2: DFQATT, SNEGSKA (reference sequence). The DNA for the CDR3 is TGCAATGCCGAACAAGAGACCCAGTACTTC. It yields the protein CNAEQETQYF.

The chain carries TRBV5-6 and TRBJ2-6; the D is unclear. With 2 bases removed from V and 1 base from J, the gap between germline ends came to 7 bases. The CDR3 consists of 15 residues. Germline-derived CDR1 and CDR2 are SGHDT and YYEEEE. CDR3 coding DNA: TGTGCCAGCAGCTTAATGGCGTCTGGGGCCAACGTCCTGACTTTC. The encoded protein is CASSLMASGANVLTF.